This T cell receptor beta chain comes out of a study of naive and memory T cell subsets. An equimolar mix of two oligonucleotides served as the beta constant-region primer for TRBC1 and TRBC2. MiXCR, applied by TCRdb to the UMI-ligation and nested PCR reads, yields one record per CDR3 protein. Of tens of thousands of distinct CDR3 sequences in the sample, 13% were seen once. This clonotype was observed many times. This CDR3 comprises 15 residues. The V gene end was trimmed by 5 bases and the J gene end by 6 bases; junction bases not matched to a gene: 10. Germline V gene lookup returns CDR1 LGHNA and CDR2 YNFKEQ.

V is TRBV4-2 and J is TRBJ2-3; 8 bases line up with TRBD2. Sequencing was carried out using effector memory CD4+ T cells from blood. Noted subset: effector memory, CD45RA- CD27-. This sequence originates from a human donor in good health. Written as DNA, the CDR3 is TGTGCCAGCAGCTTTAGCGGGACCCGTAAGGATACGCAGTATTTT. Its protein is CASSFSGTRKDTQYF.